The text below deals with one T cell receptor beta chain. What it binds is unknown. The sample belongs to a study of cytomegalovirus exposure and HLA in healthy donors. V lost 4 bases and J lost 2; bases outside the gene matches: 7. The CDR3 is made up of 17 amino acids. Germline-derived CDR1 and CDR2 are MNHEY and SMNVEV (reference sequence). Study-level results: Specific recognition of CMV antigens was confirmed in vitro for three chains (all CMV-associated).

This table comes from immunoSEQ multiplex PCR, and its TCRdb copy is limited to in-frame clones, with some not included. The sample comprises over 85,000 clones, roughly 87% of which are singletons, and over 1.5% rests with the top ten. Sequencing was carried out using PBMCs. The chain uses TRBV27 and TRBJ2-2, with TRBD2 matching 10 bases. The source of this sequence is a woman under 30 in good health and CMV-seronegative. The CDR3 here is CASSSLTSGVNTGELFF. The CDR3 DNA follows: TGTGCCAGCAGTTCCCTAACTAGCGGGGTTAACACCGGGGAGCTGTTTTTT.